Below are 27 T cell receptor beta chains sequenced from a single sample in a study of cytomegalovirus exposure and HLA in healthy donors. Both 60 Vbeta primers and 13 Jbeta primers went into the PCR. Produced via immunoSEQ multiplex PCR; TCRdb's table is partial and in-frame only. The profile covers around 100,000 clones, with under 85% appearing a single time and about 4% taken by the ten largest. Sequencing input: PBMCs. The receptors were sampled from a man in his forties in good health and CMV-seronegative.

A few counts support this clone. The chain has TRBV11-2 and TRBJ2-1; D is possibly TRBD2 (5 bases). V dropped 2 bases and J dropped 2 bases, with 13 bases sitting between them. CDR1 and CDR2 (germline): SGHAT, FQNNGV. CDR3 size: 16 residues. CDR3 sequence (DNA): TGTGCCAGCAGCTTATTGGCTAGCAGGACCTACAATGAGCAGTTCTTC. It encodes CASSLLASRTYNEQFF.

The chain is built from TRBV20-1 and TRBJ2-7, with 9 bases matching TRBD2. The germline CDR1 and CDR2 sequences are DFQATT and SNEGSKA (reference sequence). With V trimmed by 6 bases and J by 6 bases, 3 bases remained unmatched. The CDR3 spans 11 residues. The CDR3, as DNA: TGCAGTGCAGCGGGGGGTCTCGAGCAGTACTTC. As protein: CSAAGGLEQYF.

This clone showed up just a few times. In DNA form, the CDR3 reads TGTGCCAGTAGTATCGGGGGAAATGAGCAGTTCTTC. Amino acids: CASSIGGNEQFF. V and J are TRBV19 and TRBJ2-1, with TRBD2 as a possible D gene (6 bases). The germline V gene encodes CDR1 LNHDA and CDR2 SQIVND (reference sequence). V lost 3 bases, J lost 7 bases, and 7 bases lay in between. The CDR3 contains 12 residues.

V is TRBV25-1 and J is TRBJ1-2; D is unclear. The germline V and J ends were trimmed by 4 bases and 13 bases, with 19 bases remaining between them. Germline V gene sequence: CDR1 MGHDK, CDR2 SYGVNS. The CDR3 has 13 amino acids. The CDR3 coding sequence is TGTGCCAGCAGTGTTACCGGCGGGCTCCAGTCCACCTTC. Translated, it gives CASSVTGGLQSTF.

The chain joins TRBV2 to TRBJ2-5; weak D call: TRBD1 (6 bases). Deletions cut 6 bases from V and 5 bases from J, with 13 bases between. The CDR3 is 13 amino acids. CDR1 and CDR2 from the germline V gene are SNHLY and FYNNEI. Here the CDR3 DNA reads TGTGCCAGCAGCCCAACAGGGTGGGAGACCCAGTACTTC. Residues: CASSPTGWETQYF.

V gene TRBV11-2 combines with J gene TRBJ2-3; D gene ambiguous. Germline CDR1 is SGHAT and CDR2 is FQNNGV. The CDR3 contains 13 residues. Trimming removed 0 bases from V and 3 bases from J, with 4 bases in between. This CDR3 is CASSLDRTDTQYF. The CDR3 DNA sequence: TGTGCCAGCAGCTTAGATCGGACAGATACGCAGTATTTT.

The chain joins TRBV10-3 to TRBJ1-6, with D possibly TRBD1 on 5 matching bases. The V gene lost 11 bases and the J gene lost 10 bases, with 18 bases spanning the gap. CDR3 size: 13 residues. The V gene's germline CDR1 is ENHRY and CDR2 SYGVKD. CDR3 amino acids: CAAVGQGYSPLHF. The CDR3 DNA follows: TGTGCCGCAGTGGGGCAGGGTTACTCACCCCTCCACTTT.

V and J are TRBV5-4 and TRBJ2-7; D is unresolved. This CDR3 comprises 13 residues. Trimming removed 4 bases from V and 6 bases from J, with 14 bases in between. The germline CDR1 and CDR2 sequences are SGHNT and YYREEE (reference sequence). The DNA of the CDR3 is TGTGCCAGCAGCACCGCTTCTAAGAGCGAGCAGTACGTC. Protein sequence: CASSTASKSEQYV.

The V gene is TRBV10-3, the J gene TRBJ1-2, with D unresolved. The germline CDR1 and CDR2 sequences are ENHRY and SYGVKD. V was trimmed by 2 bases and J by 8 bases, leaving 6 bases between them. The CDR3 totals 11 residues. The CDR3 sequence: CAISEGRGYTF. The CDR3 nucleotides read TGTGCCATCAGTGAGGGTCGGGGCTACACCTTC.

The V and J genes are TRBV30 and TRBJ2-5; 7 positions match TRBD1. The closer fit of TRBJ2-7 to the DNA end suggests the J call may be wrong. Per germline, CDR1 GTSNPN and CDR2 SVGIG (reference sequence). This CDR3 comprises 14 residues. CDR3 coding DNA: TGTGCCTGGAGCGTATCGACAGGGAGCGACGAGCAGTACTTC. Protein sequence: CAWSVSTGSDEQYF.

The J gene is TRBJ2-7, the V gene TRBV19, with 10 nucleotides matching TRBD2. Germline trimming cut 6 bases from V and 2 bases from J; bases unmatched to any gene: 4. The CDR3 is made up of 14 amino acids. The germline V gene has CDR1 LNHDA and CDR2 SQIVND (reference sequence). The CDR3 DNA reads TGTGCCAGTAGCGGGACTAGCGAAACCTACGAGCAGTACTTC. Protein: CASSGTSETYEQYF. The complete variable domain, with remaining parts taken from reference TRBV19 and TRBJ2-7, reads DGGITQSPKYLFRKEGQNVTLSCEQNLNHDAMYWYRQDPGQGLRLIYYSQIVNDFQKGDIAEGYSVSREKKESFPLTVTSAQKNPTAFYLCASSGTSETYEQYFGPGTRLTVT.

The chain combines TRBV28 with TRBJ1-5; 9 nucleotides align to TRBD1. The CDR3 runs 12 residues. Per the germline V gene, CDR1 is MDHEN and CDR2 is SYDVKM. The CDR3 reads CAAGTGNQPQHF. The DNA for the CDR3 is TGTGCAGCCGGGACAGGGAATCAGCCCCAGCATTTT.

This clone has just a few counts. This chain links TRBV7-9 with TRBJ2-5; TRBD2 is a possible D gene (5 bases). The CDR3 has 12 amino acids. V shed 6 bases and J shed 5 bases, with 10 bases lying between them. CDR1 SEHNR and CDR2 FQNEAQ come from the germline V gene (reference sequence). The CDR3 region has the DNA TGTGCCAGCAGTTTGAGAGGGGAGACCCAGTACTTC. It is translated as CASSLRGETQYF.

The V call is TRBV7-2, the J call TRBJ2-3; TRBD2 matches 12 bases. Germline CDR1 is SGHTA and CDR2 is FQGNSA. CDR3 size: 17 residues. The junction had 7 bases not matched to a gene; V was cut back by 2 bases and J by 4 bases. The DNA for the CDR3 is TGTGCCAGCAGCTTAACACTAGCGGGGGGAGGCGCAGATACGCAGTATTTT. Amino acids: CASSLTLAGGGADTQYF.

This clone was detected a few times. The rearrangement joins TRBV11-2 to TRBJ2-4, with a possible D match to TRBD1 (6 bases). The V end lost 6 bases, the J end lost 0 bases, and 12 bases lay between the germline ends. This CDR3 has 15 residues. From germline, CDR1 is SGHAT and CDR2 FQNNGV. CDR3 loop: CASSRQAGAKNIQYF. The CDR3, as DNA: TGTGCCAGCAGTCGACAGGCCGGAGCCAAAAACATTCAGTACTTC.

The CDR3 bases are TGTGCCAGCAGTGAAGGCGTCTCGGTTCGGAATCAGCCCCAGCATTTT. Translation: CASSEGVSVRNQPQHF. V usage is TRBV2 and J usage is TRBJ1-5; no reliable D call. The length of the CDR3 is 16 residues. The germline CDR1 and CDR2 sequences are SNHLY and FYNNEI. V lost 1 base and J lost 4, with 14 bases in between.

The chain employs TRBV2 and TRBJ1-6; D not resolved. CDR1 is SNHLY and CDR2 is FYNNEI in the germline V gene. Trimming took off 4 bases at V and 10 bases at J, with 14 bases between the two ends. This CDR3 is built from 14 residues. The DNA of the CDR3 is TGTGCCAGCAGTGGTTTGGCGAAGGAGTCACCCCTCCACTTT. This sequence encodes CASSGLAKESPLHF. The variable domain in full, completed from reference TRBV2 and TRBJ1-6, reads EPEVTQTPSHQVTQMGQEVILRCVPISNHLYFYWYRQILGQKVEFLVSFYNNEISEKSEIFDDQFSVERPDGSNFTLKIRSTKLEDSAMYFCASSGLAKESPLHFGNGTRLTVT.

The V and J genes are TRBV5-1 and TRBJ2-1; TRBD2 aligns across 10 bases. The V and J ends lost 2 bases and 8 bases, in that order; junction bases with no gene match: 7. The CDR3 runs 15 residues. Germline lookup yields CDR1 SGHRS and CDR2 YFSETQ. The chain's CDR3 is CASSFSLAGVDEQFF. The CDR3 nucleotides read TGCGCCAGCAGCTTCTCCCTAGCGGGGGTCGATGAGCAGTTCTTC.

CDR3 residues: CASSPPTGENYGYTF. Here the CDR3 DNA reads TGTGCCAGTAGTCCGCCGACAGGGGAAAACTATGGCTACACCTTC. The chain recombines TRBV19 with TRBJ1-2; 8 bases align to TRBD1. V shed 5 bases and J 2 bases; nucleotides not matched to a gene: 7. The CDR3 runs to 15 residues. CDR1 is LNHDA, CDR2 SQIVND, per germline (reference sequence).

The V gene is TRBV4-1, the J gene TRBJ2-7, with D possibly TRBD1 on 5 matching bases. The V and J ends lost 1 base and 0 bases respectively, with 10 bases between them. Germline V gene sequence: CDR1 MGHRA, CDR2 YSYEKL. The CDR3 spans 15 residues. The chain's CDR3 is CASSQGQGDSYEQYF. CDR3 bases: TGCGCCAGCAGCCAAGGGCAGGGTGACTCCTACGAGCAGTACTTC.

The V gene is TRBV9, the J gene TRBJ2-3; TRBD2 matches 10 bases. Germline lookup yields CDR1 SGDLS and CDR2 YYNGEE. The CDR3 extends over 16 amino acids. The ends lost 0 bases at V and 2 bases at J; junction bases unmatched: 3. The CDR3 loop is CASSVGLAGPTDTQYF. CDR3 nucleotide sequence: TGTGCCAGCAGCGTAGGACTAGCGGGCCCCACAGATACGCAGTATTTT.

The chain combines TRBV7-3 with TRBJ2-4; possible D gene TRBD1, 6 bases. Trimming shortened V by 0 bases and J by 0 bases, and 18 bases separated the two germline ends. Germline CDR1 SGHTA, CDR2 FQGTGA. The CDR3 sequence is 19 residues long. DNA of the CDR3: TGTGCCAGCAGCTTAACAGCCCCGGTTGGGACAAAAGCCAAAAACATTCAGTACTTC. Translating it yields CASSLTAPVGTKAKNIQYF. The full variable domain, rest sourced from reference TRBV7-3 and TRBJ2-4, is GAGVSQTPSNKVTEKGKYVELRCDPISGHTALYWYRQSLGQGPEFLIYFQGTGAADDSGLPNDRFFAVRPEGSVSTLKIQRTERGDSAVYLCASSLTAPVGTKAKNIQYFGAGTRLSVL.

CDR3 residues: CASSSGLIPYGYTF. The CDR3 bases are TGTGCCAGCAGCTCGGGTCTCATCCCCTATGGCTACACCTTC. The V gene is TRBV7-8, the J gene TRBJ1-2, with D hard to call. Trimming stripped 4 bases from V and 4 bases from J, with 13 bases between. The germline gives CDR1 SGHVS, CDR2 FQNEAQ. This CDR3 is built from 14 residues.

This clone was seen a single time. V and J are TRBV6-1 and TRBJ1-2; possible D gene TRBD1, 5 bases. CDR1 and CDR2 from the germline V gene are MNHNS and SASEGT. The CDR3 extends over 13 amino acids. The V end lost 6 bases, the J end lost 5 bases, and 13 bases lay between the germline ends. The CDR3 spells CASRPGTTYGYTF. The CDR3 nucleotides read TGTGCCAGCAGACCGGGGACTACATATGGCTACACCTTC.

Comments on this clone: Other DNA sequences in the same sample also yield this CDR3. V and J are TRBV5-1 and TRBJ2-1; the D gene is possibly TRBD2 (6 bases). V lost 0 bases to trimming and J lost 3 bases, with 10 bases between them. CDR1 is SGHRS and CDR2 is YFSETQ in the germline V gene. CDR3 size: 15 residues. The CDR3 nucleotides read TGCGCCAGCAGCTTGGTGGTGGGGGGCTACAATGAGCAGTTCTTC. Its protein product is CASSLVVGGYNEQFF. The full variable domain, rest sourced from reference TRBV5-1 and TRBJ2-1, is KAGVTQTPRYLIKTRGQQVTLSCSPISGHRSVSWYQQTPGQGLQFLFEYFSETQRNKGNFPGRFSGRQFSNSRSEMNVSTLELGDSALYLCASSLVVGGYNEQFFGPGTRLTVL.

The V and J genes are TRBV15 and TRBJ2-2; no clear D gene. Germline V gene lookup returns CDR1 LNHNV and CDR2 YYDKDF (reference sequence). The length of the CDR3 is 17 residues. V was cut by 0 bases and J by 0 bases, with 11 bases left in between. The CDR3 nucleotides are TGTGCCACCAGCAGAGATAAACAGTTCGCGAACACCGGGGAGCTGTTTTTT. Translated, it gives CATSRDKQFANTGELFF.

This clone showed up just a few times. The rearrangement uses TRBV7-6 and TRBJ1-1; no firm D call. With 2 bases removed from V and 0 bases from J, the gap between germline ends came to 10 bases. The CDR3 spans 15 residues. Germline CDR1 reads SGHVS; CDR2 reads FNYEAQ. CDR3 DNA: TGTGCCAGCAGCTTAAATGTACAGTTGAACACTGAAGCTTTCTTT. Protein sequence: CASSLNVQLNTEAFF.